One and the same sample provided the 11 T cell receptor beta chains below, sequenced in a study of blood T cells in healthy people across ages. A second PCR of 7 to 11 cycles used a sample-barcoded 5' primer and a J-beta primer mix. TCRdb called the 5' RACE reads again in MiXCR, with one record for every CDR3 protein. The sample yields 850,000 to 950,000 distinct CDR3 sequences, around 30% seen once. The sequenced sample was blood. These receptors were obtained from a woman of 80 years or more in good health.

The count of this clonotype is one. The rearrangement joins TRBV20-1 to TRBJ2-1; D is perhaps TRBD2 (7 bases). The J call may be faulty, since TRBJ2-7 better matches the DNA end. The CDR3 spans 15 residues. The V gene's germline CDR1 is DFQATT and CDR2 SNEGSKA (reference sequence). This CDR3 is CSARAAGAIYNEQYF. The CDR3 DNA is TGCAGTGCTAGAGCCGCGGGGGCGATCTACAATGAGCAGTACTTC.

This clonotype was found many times. The chain joins TRBV9 to TRBJ2-5; the D gene is possibly TRBD2 (5 bases). The CDR3 totals 15 residues. Germline CDR1 is SGDLS and CDR2 is YYNGEE. V was pared by 0 bases and J by 4 bases, with 13 bases between. The CDR3 DNA sequence: TGTGCCAGCAGCGTAGGACCAGCTCGGGGAGAGACCCAGTACTTC. As protein: CASSVGPARGETQYF. Full variable domain (missing parts from reference TRBV9 and TRBJ2-5): DSGVTQTPKHLITATGQRVTLRCSPRSGDLSVYWYQQSLDQGLQFLIQYYNGEERAKGNILERFSAQQFPDLHSELNLSSLELGDSALYFCASSVGPARGETQYFGPGTRLLVL.

About this clonotype itself: The junction departs from the called germline gene at one end, perhaps through a read error. V gene TRBV6-2 or TRBV6-3 combines with J gene TRBJ2-1; D may be TRBD1 (6 bases). CDR1 MNHEY and CDR2 SVGEGT come from the germline V gene. CDR3 length equals 13 residues. The CDR3 nucleotides are TGTACCAGCAGGGGCTATCAATACAATGAGCAGTTCTTC. Protein product: CTSRGYQYNEQFF.

In this sample, this clonotype turned up once. The chain combines TRBV20-1 with TRBJ1-5, with TRBD1 as a possible D gene (5 bases). The V and J ends lost 1 base and 11 bases respectively, with 15 bases between them. Germline values: CDR1 DFQATT, CDR2 SNEGSKA (reference sequence). The CDR3 has 13 residues. Here the CDR3 DNA reads TGCAGTGCTAGAGGTCAGGGCAATTCGGCCCAGCATTTT. Residues: CSARGQGNSAQHF.

V and J are TRBV19 and TRBJ1-1, with D tentatively TRBD1 (6 bases). Trimming took off 4 bases at V and 4 bases at J, with 13 bases between the two ends. CDR3 length: 14 amino acids. The germline CDR1 and CDR2 sequences are LNHDA and SQIVND (reference sequence). CDR3 nucleotide sequence: TGTGCCAGTAGTAGTCGGGACAAAAGCACTGAAGCTTTCTTT. Its translation is CASSSRDKSTEAFF.

Turning to this clonotype: Given a much more abundant clone one base away, this may be a read error. This sequence joins TRBV6-1 and TRBJ2-3, with D tentatively TRBD2 (6 bases). Trimming took 5 bases from V and 5 from J, leaving 17 bases between them. Germline CDR1 and CDR2: MNHNS and SASEGT. This CDR3 has 15 residues. The CDR3, as DNA: TGTGCCAGCAGTAAGCGACAGACCGGGGGAGATACGCAGTATTTT. Its protein is CASSKRQTGGDTQYF.

This clonotype was seen many times. CDR3: CASSLRTSGGSYNEQFF. As DNA, the CDR3 is TGTGCCAGCAGCTTACGGACTAGCGGGGGCTCCTACAATGAGCAGTTCTTC. The chain uses TRBV7-2 and TRBJ2-1; 13 bases are a match to TRBD2. The CDR3 is made up of 17 amino acids. CDR1 is SGHTA, CDR2 FQGNSA, per germline. The trim removed 2 bases at V and 0 bases at J, leaving 1 base unmatched.

This chain links TRBV7-9 with TRBJ1-4; 7 bases fit TRBD1. The length of the CDR3 is 16 residues. Trimming removed 5 bases from V and 4 bases from J; junction bases left unmatched: 10. Germline assignment: CDR1 SEHNR and CDR2 FQNEAQ (reference sequence). This chain's CDR3 is CASSPGLGTDNEKLFF. The CDR3 DNA reads TGTGCCAGCAGCCCCGGACTCGGGACAGATAATGAAAAACTGTTTTTT.

The J gene is TRBJ2-3, the V gene TRBV11-2, with 9 nucleotides matching TRBD2. Losses at the gene ends were 0 bases for V and 1 base for J; bases not matched to a gene: 5. Per the germline V gene, CDR1 is SGHAT and CDR2 is FQNNGV. CDR3 size: 17 residues. The chain's CDR3 is CASSLDGVAGGTDTQYF. The CDR3 region has the DNA TGTGCCAGCAGCTTAGACGGGGTAGCGGGGGGCACAGATACGCAGTATTTT.

This clonotype showed up just a few times. The chain has TRBV5-1 and TRBJ1-1; D ambiguous. Trimming removed 4 bases at V and 5 bases at J, with 18 bases between. There are 15 residues in the CDR3. Per germline, CDR1 SGHRS and CDR2 YFSETQ. The DNA of the CDR3 is TGCGCCAGCAGCCCCCTCTCCGGGTCACATACTGAAGCTTTCTTT. Encoded protein: CASSPLSGSHTEAFF.

This clonotype was observed many times. The chain has TRBV29-1 and TRBJ1-2, with TRBD1 identical over 7 bases. The CDR3 loop spans 16 amino acids. Per the germline V gene, CDR1 is SQVTM and CDR2 is ANQGSEA. With V trimmed by 4 bases and J by 2 bases, 13 bases remained unmatched. CDR3 nucleotides: TGCAGCGTTGGTGGGACAGCTTCTAATGCAAACTATGGCTACACCTTC. Translated: CSVGGTASNANYGYTF.